This T cell receptor beta chain was profiled in a study of cytomegalovirus exposure and HLA in healthy donors. Study details: HLA-typed donors were the source of about 85 million unique TCRs, which an early data release held. Study-wide points: Cytomegalovirus-associated TCR beta chains were listed, numbering over 150. Association with HLA alleles at 0.05 false discovery rate was found for 16,951 TCR beta sequences in a later analysis. Some V segments (TRBV6-2 and TRBV6-3 among them) were excluded as indistinguishable.

Germline assignment: CDR1 LNHDA and CDR2 SQIVND (reference sequence). After removal of 6 bases from V and 0 bases from J, the junction contained 11 bases not matched to a gene. This CDR3 region has 18 residues. The PCR ran on 60 Vbeta and 13 Jbeta primers. Profiling relied on immunoSEQ multiplex PCR, and the TCRdb table lists in-frame clones only, not all of them. This table holds some 200,000 clones, 75% to 90% found once. This clone has just one count. Its antigen is still unknown. V gene TRBV19 combines with J gene TRBJ2-6; 7 bases fit TRBD2. The clonotype originates from a boy younger than 10 in good health and CMV-seronegative. The sequenced sample was PBMCs. CDR3 bases: TGTGCCAGTAGCAAGGCCCTAGCGGACAACTCTGGGGCCAACGTCCTGACTTTC. Protein product: CASSKALADNSGANVLTF. Filled out from reference TRBV19 and TRBJ2-6, the complete variable domain reads DGGITQSPKYLFRKEGQNVTLSCEQNLNHDAMYWYRQDPGQGLRLIYYSQIVNDFQKGDIAEGYSVSREKKESFPLTVTSAQKNPTAFYLCASSKALADNSGANVLTFGAGSRLTVL.